This is a list of T cell receptor beta chains from one sample in a study of cytomegalovirus exposure and HLA in healthy donors. Measured with immunoSEQ multiplex PCR; TCRdb has only the in-frame clones, and not every one. The sample contains approximately 190,000 clones, about 81% of which appear only once. The sample taken for sequencing was PBMCs. These receptors came from a woman aged 18-29 years in good health and CMV-seronegative. Both conserved end residues are part of each CDR3. A D gene is named only where the DNA matches it firmly. Expanded clones are given a class, and other clones once, few, many or no size at all.

v_gene,j_gene,abundance,d_gene,CDR3aa,CDR3nt
TRBV2,TRBJ1-2,-,TRBD1,CARSERGGQDYGYTF,TGTGCCCGCAGTGAAAGAGGGGGCCAGGACTATGGCTACACCTTC
TRBV11-2,TRBJ1-1,-,-,CASRETGKNTEAFF,TGTGCCAGCCGAGAGACCGGGAAGAACACTGAAGCTTTCTTT
TRBV7-2,TRBJ2-2,-,TRBD2,CASSPGLVPGELFF,TGTGCCAGCAGCCCTGGACTAGTCCCCGGGGAGCTGTTTTTT
TRBV5-1,TRBJ1-1,-,-,CASTLGGQPREAFF,TGCGCCAGCACCTTGGGAGGACAGCCTAGGGAAGCTTTCTTT
TRBV27,TRBJ2-1,once,-,CASSFLGAAYNEQFF,TGTGCCAGCAGTTTCCTAGGGGCCGCCTACAATGAGCAGTTCTTC
TRBV5-1,TRBJ1-4,-,-,CASSWTPGAELFF,TGCGCCAGCAGCTGGACACCAGGTGCGGAACTGTTTTTT
TRBV10-3,TRBJ2-4,-,-,CAISEWGEGKNIQYF,TGTGCCATCAGTGAGTGGGGGGAAGGCAAAAACATTCAGTACTTC
TRBV6-5,TRBJ2-7,-,-,CASSSPTRTNYEQYF,TGTGCCAGCAGTTCCCCGACTAGAACTAACTACGAGCAGTACTTC
TRBV2,TRBJ2-3,-,-,CASSLAGGRTDTQYF,TGTGCCAGCAGTTTAGCTGGGGGCCGCACAGATACGCAGTATTTT
TRBV6-5,TRBJ2-5,-,-,CASSYSRGTETQYF,TGTGCCAGCAGTTACTCCAGGGGAACAGAGACCCAGTACTTC
TRBV27,TRBJ2-5,-,-,CASRTRLRGQETQYF,TGTGCCAGCAGGACCCGCCTCCGAGGGCAAGAGACCCAGTACTTC
TRBV7-9,TRBJ2-1,-,TRBD2,CASSWSGSEPNEQFF,TGTGCCAGCAGCTGGAGCGGGAGTGAACCCAATGAGCAGTTCTTC
TRBV10-2,TRBJ1-5,-,-,CASSSTGNQPQHF,TGCGCCAGCAGTTCGACAGGAAATCAGCCCCAGCATTTT
TRBV9,TRBJ2-7,few,TRBD2,CASSVGGGASSYEQYF,TGTGCCAGCAGCGTGGGGGGAGGGGCGAGCTCCTACGAGCAGTACTTC
TRBV11-2,TRBJ2-1,-,TRBD2,CASSFGGGGAYEQFF,TGTGCCAGCAGCTTTGGGGGCGGGGGGGCCTATGAGCAGTTCTTC
TRBV18,TRBJ1-3,-,-,CATASYSGNTIYF,TGTGCCACCGCGTCGTACTCTGGAAACACCATATATTTT
TRBV5-1,TRBJ2-6,-,-,CASSLVPGGANVLTF,TGCGCCAGCAGCCTAGTACCGGGGGGGGCCAACGTCCTGACTTTC
TRBV6-6,TRBJ2-7,-,-,CASSLLRGSGDEQYF,TGTGCCAGCAGTCTACTGCGGGGAAGTGGCGACGAGCAGTACTTC
TRBV7-9,TRBJ2-1,-,TRBD2,CASSLEAGISYNEQFF,TGTGCCAGCAGCTTAGAAGCGGGGATCTCCTACAATGAGCAGTTCTTC
TRBV6-1,TRBJ2-3,-,-,CASQGAVACTDTQYF,TGTGCCAGCCAAGGGGCAGTTGCCTGCACAGATACGCAGTATTTT
TRBV18,TRBJ1-2,-,TRBD1,CASSNGQAYGYTF,TGTGCCAGCTCAAACGGACAGGCCTATGGCTACACCTTC
TRBV11-3,TRBJ2-1,-,TRBD2,CASSPGGGYNEQFF,TGTGCCAGCAGCCCCGGGGGGGGATACAATGAGCAGTTCTTC
TRBV2,TRBJ2-5,-,TRBD1,CASSEYRGLWETQYF,TGTGCCAGCAGTGAATACAGGGGGCTTTGGGAGACCCAGTACTTC
TRBV6-1,TRBJ1-4,-,TRBD1,CASTSAGTGSEKLFF,TGTGCCAGCACCTCAGCCGGGACAGGGAGCGAAAAACTGTTTTTT
TRBV28,TRBJ2-2,-,TRBD1,CASSPTDRSTGELFF,TGTGCCAGCAGTCCTACGGACAGGTCCACCGGGGAGCTGTTTTTT
TRBV7-9,TRBJ1-2,-,-,CASSLTAGTWPYGYTF,TGTGCCAGCAGCTTAACCGCCGGGACATGGCCCTATGGCTACACCTTC
TRBV7-9,TRBJ2-7,few,TRBD1,CASSLSGQGSEQYF,TGTGCCAGCAGCTTATCGGGACAGGGGTCCGAGCAGTACTTC
TRBV28,TRBJ1-1,-,-,CASSSGGAVRAEAFF,TGTGCCAGCAGTTCCGGAGGGGCCGTACGCGCTGAAGCTTTCTTT
TRBV27,TRBJ1-3,-,-,CASSLFFGITGRNTIYF,TGTGCCAGCAGTTTATTTTTTGGAATCACAGGGCGGAACACCATATATTTT
TRBV28,TRBJ2-1,few,-,CASSLQVVFEQFF,TGTGCCAGCAGTCTCCAAGTAGTCTTCGAGCAGTTCTTC
TRBV9,TRBJ2-7,-,TRBD2,CASSLVSGSYEQYF,TGTGCCAGCAGCCTAGTTAGCGGGTCCTACGAGCAGTACTTC
TRBV5-1,TRBJ2-3,-,TRBD2,CASTAGLVSIDTQYF,TGCGCCAGCACAGCCGGACTAGTTAGTATAGATACGCAGTATTTT
TRBV7-8,TRBJ1-1,-,TRBD1,CASSAQGARNTEAFF,TGTGCCAGCAGCGCACAGGGGGCGAGGAACACTGAAGCTTTCTTT
TRBV7-2,TRBJ2-4,-,TRBD1,CASSPKDRVLLKNIQYF,TGTGCCAGCAGCCCTAAGGACAGGGTACTACTCAAAAACATTCAGTACTTC
TRBV27,TRBJ2-5,-,-,CASSPLRGRQETQYF,TGTGCCAGCAGCCCCCTAAGGGGTCGGCAAGAGACCCAGTACTTC
TRBV7-7,TRBJ2-1,-,-,CASSLRGGRSYNEQFF,TGTGCCAGCAGCTTAAGAGGAGGGAGGTCCTACAATGAGCAGTTCTTC
TRBV7-3,TRBJ2-7,-,-,CASSLNPRGEQYF,TGTGCCAGCAGCTTAAACCCCCGAGGCGAGCAGTACTTC
TRBV2,TRBJ1-2,-,TRBD1,CASSGETGVGGYTF,TGTGCCAGCAGTGGAGAAACAGGGGTCGGGGGCTACACCTTC
TRBV7-6,TRBJ2-7,-,TRBD2,CASSLAGGYEQYF,TGTGCCAGTAGCCTAGCGGGGGGTTACGAGCAGTACTTC
TRBV7-6,TRBJ1-1,-,TRBD1,CASSLGGDRGKTEAFF,TGTGCCAGCAGCTTAGGGGGGGACAGGGGGAAAACTGAAGCTTTCTTT
TRBV19,TRBJ2-3,-,-,CASSITGSTDTQYF,TGTGCCAGTAGTATAACGGGGAGCACAGATACGCAGTATTTT
TRBV6-6,TRBJ1-1,few,TRBD1,CASSTRGGLGGAFF,TGTGCCAGCAGTACGAGAGGGGGCTTGGGTGGGGCTTTCTTT
TRBV28,TRBJ1-1,-,TRBD1,CASSIETGEITEAFF,TGTGCCAGCAGTATAGAGACAGGGGAGATCACTGAAGCTTTCTTT
TRBV5-6,TRBJ2-7,-,TRBD1,CASSSTGGAGPYEQYF,TGTGCCAGTTCATCGACAGGGGGCGCGGGTCCCTACGAGCAGTACTTC
TRBV6-6,TRBJ2-5,-,-,CASSKSTGQETQYF,TGTGCCAGCAGCAAATCGACTGGCCAAGAGACCCAGTACTTC
TRBV28,TRBJ2-7,-,-,CASRREVVYEQYF,TGTGCCAGCCGGAGGGAAGTGGTGTACGAGCAGTACTTC
TRBV6-1,TRBJ2-7,-,TRBD1,CASSSGQEGAPYF,TGTGCCAGCAGTTCGGGACAGGAGGGTGCGCCGTACTTC
TRBV2,TRBJ2-7,-,TRBD2,CASSPLPGTGLAGGPHEQYF,TGTGCCAGCAGCCCACTTCCCGGGACAGGGTTAGCGGGAGGGCCCCACGAGCAGTACTTC
TRBV19,TRBJ2-4,-,-,CASGLAKNIQYF,TGTGCCAGCGGACTAGCCAAAAACATTCAGTACTTC